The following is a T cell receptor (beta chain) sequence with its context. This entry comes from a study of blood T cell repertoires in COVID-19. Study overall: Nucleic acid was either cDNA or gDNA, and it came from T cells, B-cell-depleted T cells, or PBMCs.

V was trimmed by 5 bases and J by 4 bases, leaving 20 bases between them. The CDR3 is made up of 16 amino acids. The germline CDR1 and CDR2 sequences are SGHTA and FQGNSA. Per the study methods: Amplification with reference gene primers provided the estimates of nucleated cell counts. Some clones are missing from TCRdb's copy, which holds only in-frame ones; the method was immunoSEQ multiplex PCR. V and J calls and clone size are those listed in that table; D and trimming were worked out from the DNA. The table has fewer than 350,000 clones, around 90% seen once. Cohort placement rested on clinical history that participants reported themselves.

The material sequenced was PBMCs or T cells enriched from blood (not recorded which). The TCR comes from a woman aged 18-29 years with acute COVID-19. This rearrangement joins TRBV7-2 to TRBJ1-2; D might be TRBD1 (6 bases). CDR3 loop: CASSQNVQGSSYGYTF. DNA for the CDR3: TGTGCCAGCAGCCAGAACGTACAGGGAAGCTCCTATGGCTACACCTTC.